The clone carrying this T cell receptor (beta chain) was recorded only once. The entry originates in a study of control samples from healthy donors and cancer patients. This CDR3 is 15 amino acids long. Trimming cost V 1 base and J 2 bases; bases outside gene matches: 2. CDR1 and CDR2 (germline): SEHNR, FQNEAQ (reference sequence). Measured with immunoSEQ multiplex PCR; TCRdb has only the in-frame clones, and not every one. The sample records some 130,000 clones, roughly 89% being singletons. The chain joins TRBV7-9 to TRBJ2-1; 7 bases match TRBD2. Specimen: blood. The TCR comes from a man aged 30 to 45 in good health. The CDR3 bases are TGTGCCAGCAGCTTAGGCGGGGGAACCTACAATGAGCAGTTCTTC. Protein sequence: CASSLGGGTYNEQFF.